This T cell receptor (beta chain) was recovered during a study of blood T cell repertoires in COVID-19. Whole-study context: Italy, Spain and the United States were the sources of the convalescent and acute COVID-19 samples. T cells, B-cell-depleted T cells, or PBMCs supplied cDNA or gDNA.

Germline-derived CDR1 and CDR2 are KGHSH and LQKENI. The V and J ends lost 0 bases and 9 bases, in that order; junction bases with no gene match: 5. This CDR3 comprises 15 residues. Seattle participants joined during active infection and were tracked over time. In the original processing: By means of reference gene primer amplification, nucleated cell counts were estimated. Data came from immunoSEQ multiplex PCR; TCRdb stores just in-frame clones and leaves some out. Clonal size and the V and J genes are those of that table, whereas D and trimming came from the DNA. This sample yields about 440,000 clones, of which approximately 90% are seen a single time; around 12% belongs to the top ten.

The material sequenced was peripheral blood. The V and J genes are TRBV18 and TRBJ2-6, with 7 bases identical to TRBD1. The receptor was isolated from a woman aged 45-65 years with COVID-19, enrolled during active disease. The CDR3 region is CASSPPGTEDNVLTF. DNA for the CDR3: TGTGCCAGCTCACCACCAGGGACAGAAGACAACGTCCTGACTTTC.